This T cell receptor (beta chain) is drawn from a study of blood T cell repertoires in COVID-19. Turning to the study itself: PBMCs, B-cell-depleted T cells, or T cells were the source of the cDNA or gDNA that made up the material.

This clone has only a few counts. CDR1 is SGHNT, CDR2 YYREEE, per germline (reference sequence). Germline trimming cut 1 base from V and 1 base from J; bases unmatched to any gene: 12. CDR3 length: 18 residues. Per the authors' pipeline: Nucleated cell counts were estimated from reference gene primer amplification. The assay was immunoSEQ multiplex PCR, and TCRdb's table has in-frame clones only and misses some. V, J and clone size were drawn from that table, and D and trimming were deduced from the DNA. The data show some 340,000 clones, about 86% seen once. The chain employs TRBV5-4 and TRBJ2-5; 8 nucleotides agree with TRBD2. The TCR sequence derives from a man aged 25-45 years with active or convalescent COVID-19. Input material: peripheral blood. CDR3 in DNA: TGTGCCAGCAGCTTGTCGCGGGGGGAGCCTTATTCCCAAGAGACCCAGTACTTC. Translating gives CASSLSRGEPYSQETQYF.